Listed below are T cell receptor beta chains from one sample, sequenced in a study of T cell clonotyping in hematopoietic cell transplantation. TCRdb's table, derived via immunoSEQ multiplex PCR, lists solely in-frame clones and lacks some. The sample carries about 1,600 clones, 80% to 90% recorded once. The sequenced sample was PBMCs, obtained 30 days after allogeneic stem cell transplant. Receptors originate from a male patient aged 25-45 years who had an allogeneic stem cell transplant, so T cells may come from the graft donor. Some clones in this sample may be carry-over from other donors' samples. CDR3s include the opening cysteine and the closing phenylalanine or tryptophan. A D gene is named only where the DNA matches it firmly. The size entry is marked missing in some rows and otherwise reads once, few, many or a size class.

v_call	d_call	j_call	clone_size	cdr3_nt	cdr3_aa
TRBV4-3	.	TRBJ2-7	.	TGCGCCAGCAGCCAAGATGGGGGGGCATTTCTGGAGCAGTACTTC	CASSQDGGAFLEQYF
TRBV7-2	.	TRBJ2-4	.	TGTGCCAGCAGCCCCCTCGGGAGCCCTGTCAAAAACATTCAGTACTTC	CASSPLGSPVKNIQYF
TRBV6-1	.	TRBJ1-1	.	TGTGCCAGCAGTGAATTTGGCGTTACTGAAGCTTTCTTT	CASSEFGVTEAFF
TRBV6-1	.	TRBJ1-2	.	TGTGCCAGCAGTGTTGAGGGCCCCTATGGCTACACCTTC	CASSVEGPYGYTF
TRBV7-2	TRBD2	TRBJ2-3	.	TGTGCCAGCAGCTTAGAGGGCCGGGCTAGCGGGGGCACAGATACGCAGTATTTT	CASSLEGRASGGTDTQYF
TRBV4-3	.	TRBJ2-7	.	TGCGCCAGCAGCCAAGAGGCCGAGACACAGTCCTACGAGCAGTACTTC	CASSQEAETQSYEQYF
TRBV7-2	.	TRBJ2-7	.	TGTGCCAGCAGCCTGGGGAACTCCTACGAGCAGTACTTC	CASSLGNSYEQYF
TRBV28	.	TRBJ2-7	once	TGTGCCAGTCTAGGCCTTAGCTCCTACGAGCAGTACTTC	CASLGLSSYEQYF
TRBV29-1	.	TRBJ1-1	.	TGCAGCGTTGAAAGTACGGGGGCGGTGAACACTGAAGCTTTCTTT	CSVESTGAVNTEAFF
TRBV29-1	.	TRBJ1-2	.	TGCAGCGTTGAGGGGGATAGGTATGGCTACACCTTC	CSVEGDRYGYTF
TRBV5-6	.	TRBJ1-2	.	TGTGCCAGCAGTCTGGAGGTCTATGGCTACACCTTC	CASSLEVYGYTF
TRBV9	.	TRBJ2-1	.	TGTGCCAGCAGCGTATTTGGGGCCCCTAATGAGCAGTTCTTC	CASSVFGAPNEQFF
TRBV5-1	.	TRBJ1-1	few	TGCGCCAGCAGCTTGGGGGACTTCCAAACTGAAGCTTTCTTT	CASSLGDFQTEAFF
TRBV2	.	TRBJ2-7	once	TGTGCCAGCACACCGGGACACGGAGGGCAGTACTTC	CASTPGHGGQYF
TRBV5-1	TRBD2	TRBJ2-1	.	TGCGCCAGCAGCCCCCCTGAGCGGGAGTTCTACAATGAGCAGTTCTTC	CASSPPEREFYNEQFF
TRBV5-1	.	TRBJ1-2	.	TGCGCCAGCAGCTTGGAGGGGGTCCGCTATGGCTACACCTTC	CASSLEGVRYGYTF
TRBV5-4	.	TRBJ2-3	once	TGTGCCAGCAGCTTGGCTGGGGGCGCCGGCACAGATACGCAGTATTTT	CASSLAGGAGTDTQYF
TRBV28	.	TRBJ1-5	.	TGTGCCAGCAGTCAAATTAGGCAGCCCCAGCATTTT	CASSQIRQPQHF
TRBV4-2	.	TRBJ1-1	.	TGTGCCAGCAGCGAGCCCGGGACCCAGAACACTGAAGCTTTCTTT	CASSEPGTQNTEAFF
TRBV7-6	.	TRBJ1-1	.	TGTGCCAGCAGCCACGGCCAGGGCGGAACTGAAGCTTTCTTT	CASSHGQGGTEAFF
TRBV30	TRBD2	TRBJ2-2	.	TGTGCCTGGAGTTCTCCACGACTAGCGGGCTCGAGAGGCGGGGAGCTGTTTTTT	CAWSSPRLAGSRGGELFF
TRBV5-1	.	TRBJ1-2	once	TGCGCCAGCAGCCAACAGGAGATCTATGGCTACACCTTC	CASSQQEIYGYTF
TRBV18	.	TRBJ2-5	.	TGTGCCAGCTCTGCTTGGGGTTCGGTGGAGCAAGAGACCCAGTACTTC	CASSAWGSVEQETQYF
TRBV7-9	TRBD2	TRBJ2-7	.	TGTGCCAGCACTGGGGGGACGGGAGGCCAGAGCTCCTACGAGCAGTACTTC	CASTGGTGGQSSYEQYF
TRBV30	TRBD2	TRBJ2-2	.	TGTGCCTGCGGGAGGGCCGGCACCGGGGAGCTGTTTTTT	CACGRAGTGELFF
TRBV7-2	TRBD1	TRBJ2-7	.	TGTGCCAGCAGCTTAGGCAGGGGGCCCTACGAGCAGTACTTC	CASSLGRGPYEQYF
TRBV7-2	TRBD2	TRBJ2-7	.	TGTGCCAGCAGCCCGGGACTAGCCCACGAGCAGTACTTC	CASSPGLAHEQYF
TRBV28	TRBD1	TRBJ1-2	.	TGTGCCAGCAGTTCCGGACAGGTCTATGGCTACACCTTC	CASSSGQVYGYTF
TRBV25-1	.	TRBJ1-3	.	TGTGCCAGCACCCCCGGTGACACCATATATTTT	CASTPGDTIYF
TRBV19	.	TRBJ2-2	.	TGTGCCAGTAGTTTTATGGTGAACACCGGGGAGCTGTTTTTT	CASSFMVNTGELFF
TRBV28	TRBD2	TRBJ2-3	.	TGTGCCAGCAGTCAGACTAGCGGGAGGGCCTTGGATACGCAGTATTTT	CASSQTSGRALDTQYF
TRBV18	.	TRBJ2-2	few	TGTGCCAGCTCACCGCAGGATGACGGAACCGGGGAGCTGTTTTTT	CASSPQDDGTGELFF
TRBV11-3	.	TRBJ2-3	.	TGTGCCAGCAGCCACACGGGACAAACGGGGACAGATACGCAGTATTTT	CASSHTGQTGTDTQYF
TRBV15	.	TRBJ1-1	.	TGTGCCACCAGCAGAGATAGGGGCCTCAACACTGAAGCTTTCTTT	CATSRDRGLNTEAFF
TRBV14	TRBD1	TRBJ1-2	.	TGTGCCAGCAGCCAAGCAGGGGGAGGTGTTAACTATGGCTACACCTTC	CASSQAGGGVNYGYTF
TRBV7-9	TRBD2	TRBJ2-1	.	TGTGCCAGCAGCCGGACTAGCGGGGGGCCTTACAATGAGCAGTTCTTC	CASSRTSGGPYNEQFF
TRBV15	.	TRBJ2-5	.	TGTGCCACCAGCAGACTAGCCGGGGAGACCCAGTACTTC	CATSRLAGETQYF
TRBV27	TRBD1	TRBJ2-7	.	TGTGCCAGCGGTGGACAGGGGGCCGACGAGCAGTACTTC	CASGGQGADEQYF
TRBV19	.	TRBJ1-2	.	TGTGCCAGTAGTCCCGACGGACTCAACTATGGCTACACCTTC	CASSPDGLNYGYTF
TRBV30	.	TRBJ1-1	.	TGTGCCTGGAACGGGGGGACTACAGAAGCTTTCTTT	CAWNGGTTEAFF
TRBV19	TRBD2	TRBJ2-2	once	TGTGCCAGTAGTAAAAGGACTAGCGGGTGGACGAACACCGGGGAGCTGTTTTTT	CASSKRTSGWTNTGELFF
TRBV15	TRBD1	TRBJ2-1	.	TGTGCCACCAGCGGATGGACAGGGGACTTAGGATCCTACAATGAGCAGTTCTTC	CATSGWTGDLGSYNEQFF
TRBV6-6	TRBD1	TRBJ1-6	.	TGTGCCAGCAGTTACTCGAGAGGGGGCCCTTATTCACCCCTCCACTTT	CASSYSRGGPYSPLHF
TRBV9	.	TRBJ1-3	.	TGTGCCAGCAGCGCCTCCGTCGAAAATCGGCAGGCTGGAAACACCATATATTTT	CASSASVENRQAGNTIYF
TRBV27	TRBD2	TRBJ2-7	.	TGTGCCAGCAGTTTAATCGGGCTAGCGGGAGGCGGCGAGCAGTACTTC	CASSLIGLAGGGEQYF
TRBV6-1	.	TRBJ1-1	.	TGTGCCAGCAGTGAAGGTGGGAGACGGGTGAACACTGAAGCTTTCTTT	CASSEGGRRVNTEAFF
TRBV6-6	.	TRBJ2-3	few	TGTGCCAGCAGTTCTTGGGGGGGCGAAACAGATACGCAGTATTTT	CASSSWGGETDTQYF
TRBV5-4	.	TRBJ2-7	.	TGTGCCAGCAGCTTGAAGGGGGCCTACGAGCAGTACTTC	CASSLKGAYEQYF
TRBV7-9	.	TRBJ2-7	few	TGTGCCAGCAGCTTAGAGTTTTCCGGGACACCCTACGAGCAGTACTTC	CASSLEFSGTPYEQYF
TRBV7-2	.	TRBJ1-3	few	TGTGCCAGCAGCTTAGTAAGGGCTGGAAACACCATATATTTT	CASSLVRAGNTIYF
TRBV10-3	.	TRBJ1-2	.	TGTGCCATCAGTGATGGATCCGGGGGGAACTATGGCTACACCTTC	CAISDGSGGNYGYTF
TRBV14	.	TRBJ1-1	.	TGTGCCAGCAGCCAAGATCGGAGCGGGGGGAGAGCTTTCTTT	CASSQDRSGGRAFF
TRBV19	.	TRBJ1-2	few	TGTGCCAGTAGTATGGGATTCGTCGAGTTC	CASSMGFVEF
TRBV30	.	TRBJ2-7	.	TGTGCCTGGACCCGGGACGCCGGGGAGCAGTACTTC	CAWTRDAGEQYF